The 22 T cell receptor beta chains below were found in one sample sequenced in a study of shared clonotypes between healthy human individuals. Only in-frame clones appear in the TCRdb table, and some are missing; sequencing was by immunoSEQ multiplex PCR. The table includes around 510,000 clones, around 77% detected once. The sequencing sample was made of PBMCs. These receptors were collected from a woman in her thirties or forties in good health. Some clones in this sample may be carry-over from other donors' samples.

The chain links TRBV5-4 to TRBJ2-7; the match to TRBD2 covers 12 bases. The CDR3 runs to 16 residues. With 1 base clipped from V and 6 bases from J, the junction kept 8 bases outside the gene matches. Germline V lookup: CDR1 SGHNT, CDR2 YYREEE (reference sequence). CDR3 sequence reads: CASSLRPTSGGSEQYF. In DNA, the CDR3 is TGTGCCAGCAGCTTGAGGCCGACTAGCGGGGGAAGCGAGCAGTACTTC.

The chain joins TRBV5-6 to TRBJ1-5; D gene unclear. CDR3 length: 13 amino acids. The ends were cut back, 4 bases at V and 6 bases at J, with 11 bases in the middle. Germline V CDR1 and CDR2: SGHDT, YYEEEE. The CDR3 sequence: CASSQGPTQPQHF. The CDR3 DNA reads as TGTGCCAGCAGCCAAGGGCCCACTCAGCCCCAGCATTTT.

The chain recombines TRBV7-3 with TRBJ2-2, with D perhaps matching TRBD2 (6 bases). Germline CDR1 is SGHTA and CDR2 is FQGTGA. V was cut by 5 bases and J by 6 bases, with 19 bases left in between. There are 16 residues in the CDR3. In DNA form, the CDR3 reads TGTGCCAGCAGCCCGACATTGACTAGTAGAGCCGGGGAGCTGTTTTTT. This gives the protein CASSPTLTSRAGELFF.

The J gene is TRBJ1-2, the V gene TRBV2; tentative D call: TRBD1 (5 bases). Germline CDR1 and CDR2: SNHLY and FYNNEI. Trimming cost V 7 bases and J 8 bases, with 17 bases left between them. CDR3 size: 13 residues. The CDR3: CASTEGPKRGYTF. As DNA, the CDR3 is TGTGCCAGCACCGAGGGGCCAAAACGGGGCTACACCTTC.

This chain connects TRBV5-1 to TRBJ2-7; 9 bases align to TRBD2. Germline V CDR1 and CDR2: SGHRS, YFSETQ. The trim removed 3 bases at V and 0 bases at J, leaving 4 bases unmatched. This CDR3 has 15 residues. The CDR3 nucleotides read TGCGCCAGCAGCTCACTAGCGGGCAGCTCCTACGAGCAGTACTTC. It translates to CASSSLAGSSYEQYF. Full variable domain (outside the CDR3, taken from reference TRBV5-1 and TRBJ2-7): KAGVTQTPRYLIKTRGQQVTLSCSPISGHRSVSWYQQTPGQGLQFLFEYFSETQRNKGNFPGRFSGRQFSNSRSEMNVSTLELGDSALYLCASSSLAGSSYEQYFGPGTRLTVT.

Turning to this clone: A read error may account for a junction end that differs from germline. The chain combines TRBV7-7 with TRBJ2-2; D may correspond to TRBD1 or TRBD2 (7 bases each). Per germline, CDR1 SSHAT and CDR2 FNYEAQ (reference sequence). This CDR3 has 13 residues. The CDR3 DNA reads as TGTGCTAGCACCCAGGGGGGGAGCGGGGAGCTGTTTTTT. Protein sequence: CASTQGGSGELFF.

Of note for this clone: A single base is all that separates this from a far larger clone, so a read error is likely. Other DNA sequences of this sample code for an identical CDR3. The CDR3 region has the DNA TGTGCCAGCAGCTTAGTTCCAGAGGCCTACAACGAGCAGTTCTTC. Its translation: CASSLVPEAYNEQFF. This chain connects TRBV7-9 to TRBJ2-1; no definite D call. In germline, CDR1 is SEHNR, CDR2 FQNEAQ (reference sequence). The CDR3 has 15 residues.

This chain connects TRBV28 to TRBJ1-2; 8 bases map to TRBD1. CDR3 size: 16 residues. Germline V lookup: CDR1 MDHEN, CDR2 SYDVKM. The junction had 10 bases not matched to a gene; V was cut back by 6 bases and J by 1 base. The CDR3 reads CASREGTGDLNYGYTF. The CDR3 DNA reads TGTGCCAGCAGAGAAGGGACAGGAGACCTTAACTATGGCTACACCTTC.

This chain joins TRBV28 and TRBJ2-5; 7 bases are shared with TRBD1. The J call is doubtful: the DNA matches TRBJ2-7 better. This CDR3 has 16 residues. CDR1 is MDHEN, CDR2 SYDVKM, per germline. CDR3 nucleotides: TGTGCCAGCAGCAACAGACAGGGTAGTTTTGTGTACGAGCAGTACTTC. It specifies CASSNRQGSFVYEQYF.

The chain links TRBV19 to TRBJ2-3; maybe TRBD2 (6 bases). This CDR3 region has 15 residues. Germline V gene sequence: CDR1 LNHDA, CDR2 SQIVND (reference sequence). V was trimmed by 6 bases and J by 2 bases, leaving 15 bases between them. In DNA, the CDR3 is TGTGCCAGTAGCCAATCGGACTATGACACAGATACGCAGTATTTT. The encoded protein is CASSQSDYDTDTQYF.

The rearrangement links TRBV7-9 to TRBJ1-3; 10 positions match TRBD1. This CDR3 is built from 19 residues. J was trimmed by 2 bases and V by 7 bases; bases with no gene match: 17. Germline V CDR1 and CDR2: SEHNR, FQNEAQ (reference sequence). The CDR3 is CASTIPGQGTYGPGNTIYF. CDR3 bases: TGTGCCAGCACTATCCCGGGACAGGGGACTTACGGCCCTGGAAACACCATATATTTT.

V is TRBV5-4 and J is TRBJ1-2, with D unresolved. Trimming cost V 3 bases and J 6 bases, with 12 bases left between them. The CDR3 length is 13 residues. Germline V gene lookup returns CDR1 SGHNT and CDR2 YYREEE (reference sequence). The CDR3 DNA is TGTGCCAGCAGCTATATTGACACGAATGGCTACACCTTC. It codes for CASSYIDTNGYTF.

The rearrangement joins TRBV18 to TRBJ2-2; D may be TRBD2 (6 bases). CDR3 length: 20 amino acids. Germline CDR1 KGHSH, CDR2 LQKENI. V was cut by 6 bases and J by 1 base, with 27 bases left in between. CDR3 residues: CASSWTGTPTRGLNTGELFF. CDR3 DNA: TGTGCCAGCTCGTGGACCGGGACTCCGACGAGGGGACTGAACACCGGGGAGCTGTTTTTT.

The gene calls are TRBV28 and TRBJ1-2; 9 positions match TRBD1. After removal of 6 bases from V and 3 bases from J, the junction contained 5 bases not matched to a gene. Germline CDR1 is MDHEN and CDR2 is SYDVKM. The CDR3 loop spans 14 amino acids. CDR3 in DNA: TGTGCCAGCAGACGGACAGGGGTTTACTATGGCTACACCTTC. Residues: CASRRTGVYYGYTF.

The chain carries TRBV9 and TRBJ2-1; D is unclear. The CDR3 has 13 amino acids. V dropped 0 bases and J dropped 6 bases, with 7 bases sitting between them. Per the germline V gene, CDR1 is SGDLS and CDR2 is YYNGEE. CDR3 protein: CASSVVGSNEQFF. As DNA, the CDR3 is TGTGCCAGCAGCGTAGTGGGTTCCAATGAGCAGTTCTTC.

Only a few counts were recorded for this clone. This chain links TRBV5-1 with TRBJ2-5; tentatively, D is TRBD1 (5 bases). Germline V gene data show CDR1 as SGHRS and CDR2 as YFSETQ. V lost 0 bases and J 1 base, leaving 7 bases between the germline ends. The CDR3 is made up of 14 amino acids. This CDR3 reads CASSLGQSQETQYF. In DNA form, the CDR3 reads TGCGCCAGCAGCTTGGGACAGTCCCAAGAGACCCAGTACTTC.

This sequence joins TRBV7-3 and TRBJ1-5; D remains unclear. The CDR3 runs to 12 residues. Germline V gives CDR1 SGHTA, CDR2 FQGTGA. Trimming took 0 bases from V and 3 from J, leaving 0 bases between them. The CDR3 protein is CASSLTNQPQHF. In nucleotides, the CDR3 is TGTGCCAGCAGCTTAACCAATCAGCCCCAGCATTTT.

This clone was observed a handful of times. The chain uses TRBV30 and TRBJ1-5; D remains ambiguous. This CDR3 spans 17 amino acids. V was clipped by 0 bases and J by 5 bases, with 20 bases between them. Germline loops: CDR1 GTSNPN, CDR2 SVGIG (reference sequence). The CDR3: CAWSVARVRIGDQPQHF. DNA of the CDR3: TGTGCCTGGAGTGTAGCAAGGGTAAGGATAGGCGATCAGCCCCAGCATTTT.

This chain joins TRBV28 and TRBJ2-7; 12 nucleotides match TRBD2. After removal of 5 bases from V and 0 bases from J, the junction contained 11 bases not matched to a gene. From germline, CDR1 is MDHEN and CDR2 SYDVKM. The CDR3 contains 18 residues. In DNA form, the CDR3 reads TGTGCCAGCAGTACCCTGGGGCTAGCGGGAGGGTACTCCTACGAGCAGTACTTC. Its protein product is CASSTLGLAGGYSYEQYF.

About this clone: Since a much larger clone is just one base distant, this may be a read error. The V gene is TRBV4-3, the J gene TRBJ2-7, with a possible D match to TRBD2 (6 bases). CDR3 length: 14 residues. Looked up from germline, CDR1 is LGHNA and CDR2 is YSLEER. CDR3 sequence: CAGSQGSGTYEQYF. DNA of the CDR3: TGCGCCGGCAGCCAAGGTAGCGGAACCTACGAGCAGTACTTC.

The CDR3 sequence is CASSESGGGTEAFF. In nucleotides, the CDR3 is TGCGCCAGCAGTGAATCAGGGGGTGGCACTGAAGCTTTCTTT. The rearrangement uses TRBV10-1 and TRBJ1-1, with 7 positions matching TRBD1. This CDR3 has 14 residues. The V gene's germline CDR1 is WNHNN and CDR2 SYGVQD (reference sequence). Losses at the gene ends were 3 bases for V and 4 bases for J; bases not matched to a gene: 5.

This clone was seen only a few times. The chain couples TRBV7-8 to TRBJ2-3; D may match TRBD1 or TRBD2 (5 bases each). This CDR3 has 14 amino acids. From germline, CDR1 is SGHVS and CDR2 FQNEAQ. The germline V and J ends were trimmed by 5 bases and 4 bases, with 13 bases remaining between them. CDR3 DNA sequence: TGTGCCAGCAGCCCCCGGGACGGATCAGATACGCAGTATTTT. This sequence encodes CASSPRDGSDTQYF.